The 25 T cell receptor beta chains below come from one sample, sequenced in a study of CD8 T cells in Susac syndrome. Roughly 0.45 to 1 ug RNA was reverse transcribed with random hexamers. Each CDR3 protein gets one entry after TCRdb re-called the immunoSEQ multiplex PCR reads with MiXCR. The table has some 120,000 distinct CDR3 sequences, approximately 94% seen once. The sample consisted of CD4+ T cells from PBMCs. The receptors derive from a human donor in good health.

V gene TRBV30 combines with J gene TRBJ2-7, with D possibly matching TRBD1 (5 bases). The CDR3 is made up of 11 amino acids. V lost 4 bases, J lost 7 bases, and 11 bases lay in between. From germline, CDR1 is GTSNPN and CDR2 SVGIG (reference sequence). CDR3 in DNA: TGTGCCTGGATGGGGCGTGGAGAGCAGTACTTC. Protein sequence: CAWMGRGEQYF.

This sequence joins TRBV3-1 and TRBJ2-6; no clear D. This CDR3 spans 15 amino acids. V lost 4 bases, J lost 2 bases, and 9 bases lay in between. Germline-derived CDR1 and CDR2 are LGHDT and YNNKEL (reference sequence). This chain's CDR3 is CASSLTNTGANVLTF. CDR3 DNA sequence: TGTGCCAGCAGCCTAACTAACACTGGGGCCAACGTCCTGACTTTC.

The chain carries TRBV3-1 and TRBJ2-5; TRBD2 might be the D (5 bases). This CDR3 comprises 16 residues. The ends were cut back, 0 bases at V and 1 base at J, with 12 bases in the middle. Germline CDR1 is LGHDT and CDR2 is YNNKEL (reference sequence). In DNA, the CDR3 is TGTGCCAGCAGCCAAGACTTTATAGCGACCCAAGAGACCCAGTACTTC. This gives the protein CASSQDFIATQETQYF.

J is TRBJ2-1 and V is TRBV7-2, with 8 bases lining up with TRBD2. Trimming removed 5 bases from V and 7 bases from J; junction bases left unmatched: 13. The CDR3 sequence is 16 residues long. Germline loops: CDR1 SGHTA, CDR2 FQGNSA. This chain's CDR3 is CASSPRGIAGFNEQFF. CDR3 DNA sequence: TGTGCCAGCAGCCCCCGAGGAATAGCGGGATTTAATGAGCAGTTCTTC.

The chain joins TRBV15 to TRBJ1-5; D ambiguous. The CDR3 spans 15 residues. Deletions cut 0 bases from V and 1 base from J, with 7 bases between. CDR1 and CDR2 (germline): LNHNV, YYDKDF (reference sequence). CDR3 DNA sequence: TGTGCCACCAGCAGAGATGCACAGAGCAATCAGCCCCAGCATTTT. Protein product: CATSRDAQSNQPQHF. The full variable domain, in which reference TRBV15 and TRBJ1-5 provide the parts outside the CDR3, is DAMVIQNPRYQVTQFGKPVTLSCSQTLNHNVMYWYQQKSSQAPKLLFHYYDKDFNNEADTPDNFQSRRPNTSFCFLDIRSPGLGDTAMYLCATSRDAQSNQPQHFGDGTRLSIL.

The J gene is TRBJ2-3, the V gene TRBV30; tentatively, D is TRBD1 or TRBD2 (5 bases each). Trimming removed 6 bases from V and 0 bases from J, with 13 bases in between. The CDR3 consists of 14 residues. The germline V gene has CDR1 GTSNPN and CDR2 SVGIG (reference sequence). Here the CDR3 DNA reads TGTGCCTGCCTTAGGGGCGGGAGCACAGATACGCAGTATTTT. This gives the protein CACLRGGSTDTQYF.

V gene TRBV14 combines with J gene TRBJ2-3, with 8 bases aligning to TRBD2. This CDR3 spans 14 amino acids. The junction had 10 bases not matched to a gene; V was cut back by 10 bases and J by 4 bases. The germline V gene encodes CDR1 SGHDN and CDR2 FVKESK. In nucleotides, the CDR3 is TGTGCCACCTCCCTCGGGGGGGGCGCAGATACGCAGTATTTT. This encodes CATSLGGGADTQYF.

This chain joins TRBV30 and TRBJ2-7; D may be TRBD2 (5 bases). From germline, CDR1 is GTSNPN and CDR2 SVGIG (reference sequence). Trimming took 5 bases from V and 6 from J, leaving 11 bases between them. CDR3 length: 11 residues. DNA for the CDR3: TGTGCCTGGCAGATCGAGGGCGAGCAGTACTTC. It translates to CAWQIEGEQYF. The full variable domain, its missing parts supplied by reference TRBV30 and TRBJ2-7, is SQTIHQWPATLVQPVGSPLSLECTVEGTSNPNLYWYRQAAGRGLQLLFYSVGIGQISSEVPQNLSASRPQDRQFILSSKKLLLSDSGFYLCAWQIEGEQYFGPGTRLTVT.

The chain recombines TRBV15 with TRBJ2-7; perhaps TRBD2 as D (6 bases). Trimming shortened V by 0 bases and J by 3 bases, and 12 bases separated the two germline ends. The CDR3 has 15 residues. From germline, CDR1 is LNHNV and CDR2 YYDKDF (reference sequence). The DNA for the CDR3 is TGTGCCACCAGCAGAGACCAGACTAGAAACTACGAGCAGTACTTC. Protein: CATSRDQTRNYEQYF.

The V call is TRBV20-1, the J call TRBJ2-1; 7 nucleotides agree with TRBD2. Germline V gene sequence: CDR1 DFQATT, CDR2 SNEGSKA (reference sequence). The junction had 12 bases not matched to a gene; V was cut back by 0 bases and J by 7 bases. This CDR3 spans 16 amino acids. As DNA, the CDR3 is TGCAGTGCTAGAGACGAGCGGGATAAAAGTAGGAATGAGCAGTTCTTC. This sequence encodes CSARDERDKSRNEQFF.

V gene TRBV3-1 combines with J gene TRBJ2-2, with D possibly matching TRBD1 (5 bases). V was trimmed by 0 bases and J by 5 bases, leaving 10 bases between them. Germline V gene sequence: CDR1 LGHDT, CDR2 YNNKEL (reference sequence). The CDR3 contains 15 residues. The CDR3 loop is CASSQELGDTGELFF. In DNA form, the CDR3 reads TGTGCCAGCAGCCAAGAGTTAGGGGATACCGGGGAGCTGTTTTTT.

The chain uses TRBV3-1 and TRBJ2-2; D is ambiguous. CDR1 and CDR2 from the germline V gene are LGHDT and YNNKEL (reference sequence). Trimming took 1 base from V and 2 from J, leaving 11 bases between them. The CDR3 is 16 residues long. CDR3 nucleotide sequence: TGTGCCAGCAGCCAAGGTGTATACCGAAACACCGGGGAGCTGTTTTTT. Residues: CASSQGVYRNTGELFF.

The chain joins TRBV4-3 to TRBJ2-1; D might be TRBD1 or TRBD2, each matching 5 bases. CDR3 length equals 15 residues. Trimming took 0 bases from V and 9 from J, leaving 15 bases between them. The germline gives CDR1 LGHNA, CDR2 YSLEER. This CDR3 reads CASSQDRYWGTEQFF. CDR3 nucleotide sequence: TGCGCCAGCAGCCAAGATCGGTATTGGGGGACTGAGCAGTTCTTC.

The CDR3 nucleotides read TGTGCCTGGAGCCTCTCGGTTGGAGAGCAGTACTTC. This translates into CAWSLSVGEQYF. This chain links TRBV30 with TRBJ2-7, with unresolved D. The germline V gene has CDR1 GTSNPN and CDR2 SVGIG (reference sequence). With 3 bases removed from V and 7 bases from J, the gap between germline ends came to 13 bases. There are 12 residues in the CDR3.

This rearrangement joins TRBV19 to TRBJ2-7; 10 bases agree with TRBD1. Germline CDR1 LNHDA, CDR2 SQIVND (reference sequence). The J segment lost 7 bases and the V segment lost 4 bases, leaving 4 bases of the junction unmatched. This CDR3 spans 13 amino acids. Here the CDR3 reads CASSSRTGGEQYF. The CDR3 bases are TGTGCCAGTAGTAGTCGGACAGGGGGTGAGCAGTACTTC.

The genes are TRBV7-2 and TRBJ1-2, with a weak D call TRBD1 (5 bases). Trimming shortened V by 2 bases and J by 3 bases, and 7 bases separated the two germline ends. The length of the CDR3 is 13 residues. Germline CDR1 reads SGHTA; CDR2 reads FQGNSA. The CDR3 coding sequence is TGTGCCAGCAGCTTACAGGGTCACTATGGCTACACCTTC. Translated: CASSLQGHYGYTF.

The CDR3 loop is CASRAPGTASGNTIYF. CDR3 sequence (DNA): TGTGCCAGCAGGGCTCCCGGGACAGCCTCTGGAAACACCATATATTTT. V is TRBV2 and J is TRBJ1-3, with TRBD1 identical over 7 bases. Germline V gene data show CDR1 as SNHLY and CDR2 as FYNNEI. CDR3 length equals 16 residues. The junction had 8 bases not matched to a gene; V was cut back by 6 bases and J by 0 bases.

This clonotype showed up just a few times. The chain has TRBV7-9 and TRBJ2-7; the D gene is possibly TRBD2 (6 bases). Trimming left V 3 bases short and J 0 bases short, with 12 bases between. The CDR3 runs to 15 residues. Germline assignment: CDR1 SEHNR and CDR2 FQNEAQ (reference sequence). This chain's CDR3 is CASSFGGRSSYEQYF. In DNA, the CDR3 is TGTGCCAGCAGCTTCGGAGGGAGGAGCTCCTACGAGCAGTACTTC.

The V call is TRBV3-1, the J call TRBJ2-5; no clear D gene. Germline assignment: CDR1 LGHDT and CDR2 YNNKEL (reference sequence). Trimming pared 1 base from V and 1 base from J, leaving 10 bases between. CDR3 length: 15 residues. The CDR3 reads CASSQVGGLQETQYF. CDR3 bases: TGTGCCAGCAGCCAAGTGGGCGGTCTCCAAGAGACCCAGTACTTC.

The CDR3 protein is CASSLLLAGNGELFF. The CDR3 nucleotides are TGTGCCAGCAGTTTATTACTAGCTGGGAACGGGGAGCTGTTTTTT. The chain employs TRBV28 and TRBJ2-2; D possibly corresponds to TRBD2 (6 bases). V was clipped by 1 base and J by 7 bases, with 13 bases between them. There are 15 residues in the CDR3. The V gene's germline CDR1 is MDHEN and CDR2 SYDVKM.

The rearrangement links TRBV12-3 or TRBV12-4 to TRBJ1-5; D is unresolved. V lost 5 bases and J 4 bases, leaving 9 bases between the germline ends. The CDR3 sequence is 13 residues long. The chain's CDR3 is CASSLAQNQPQHF. CDR3 DNA sequence: TGTGCCAGCAGTCTCGCCCAGAATCAGCCCCAGCATTTT.

The chain carries TRBV5-4 and TRBJ2-1; 14 bases are a match to TRBD2. Trimming removed 2 bases from V and 5 bases from J; junction bases left unmatched: 9. Germline CDR1 is SGHNT and CDR2 is YYREEE (reference sequence). The CDR3 is 18 amino acids. The CDR3 sequence is CASSLSRLGLAGDNEQFF. The CDR3 coding sequence is TGTGCCAGCAGCTTATCCAGGTTGGGACTAGCGGGAGACAATGAGCAGTTCTTC.

The CDR3 coding sequence is TGTGCCAGCAGCTCGACAGGGGGGTCCACAGATACGCAGTATTTT. Residues: CASSSTGGSTDTQYF. The chain has TRBV5-6 and TRBJ2-3; 9 bases align to TRBD1. V shed 3 bases, J shed 2 bases, and the junction held 4 bases outside the gene matches. CDR3 length equals 15 residues. CDR1 and CDR2 (germline): SGHDT, YYEEEE.

This chain uses TRBV7-2 with TRBJ2-5; no clear D. Between the trimmed V and J ends, which lost 5 bases and 2 bases, there was a span of 18 bases. Germline loops: CDR1 SGHTA, CDR2 FQGNSA. This CDR3 region has 16 residues. The chain's CDR3 is CASSLVGSGGQETQYF. The CDR3 nucleotides read TGTGCCAGCAGCCTGGTCGGGTCGGGTGGGCAAGAGACCCAGTACTTC.

Here the CDR3 DNA reads TGTGCCAGCAGCTTCGGAGGGACGGGAGGATTTGGGGAGCTGTTTTTT. Translating gives CASSFGGTGGFGELFF. V and J are TRBV7-3 and TRBJ2-2; 7 bases fit TRBD2. Unmatched junction bases numbered 12, after V lost 3 bases and J lost 8 bases. The CDR3 is 16 amino acids. Germline CDR1 reads SGHTA; CDR2 reads FQGTGA.